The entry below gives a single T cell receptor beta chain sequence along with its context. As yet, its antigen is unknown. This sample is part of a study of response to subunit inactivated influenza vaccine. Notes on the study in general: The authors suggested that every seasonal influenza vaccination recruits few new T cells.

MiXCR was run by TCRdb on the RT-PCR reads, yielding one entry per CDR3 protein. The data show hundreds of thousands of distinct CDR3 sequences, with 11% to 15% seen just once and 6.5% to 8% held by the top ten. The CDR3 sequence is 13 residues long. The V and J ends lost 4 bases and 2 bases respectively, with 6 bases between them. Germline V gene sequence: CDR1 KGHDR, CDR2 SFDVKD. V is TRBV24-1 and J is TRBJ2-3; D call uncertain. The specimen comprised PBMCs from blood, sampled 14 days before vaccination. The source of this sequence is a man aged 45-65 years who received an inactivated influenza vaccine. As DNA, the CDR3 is TGTGCCACCAGTGACTCCTACACAGATACGCAGTATTTT. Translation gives CATSDSYTDTQYF.